These 21 T cell receptor beta chains were sequenced from one sample in a study of blood T cell repertoires in COVID-19. The table came from immunoSEQ multiplex PCR; TCRdb's copy has only in-frame clones and leaves some out. In the table there are about 200,000 clones, 70% to 90% of which are singletons. The source material was peripheral blood. The source of these receptors is a man aged 35 to 55 with acute or convalescent COVID-19.

This chain joins TRBV7-7 and TRBJ1-1; D unclear. V was shortened by 10 bases and J by 3 bases, with 24 bases between the two germline ends. This CDR3 is built from 16 residues. Germline CDR1 reads SSHAT; CDR2 reads FNYEAQ (reference sequence). CDR3 sequence: CAISRVPAGGYTEAFF. CDR3 nucleotides: TGTGCCATAAGCCGGGTCCCAGCCGGTGGTTACACTGAAGCTTTCTTT.

This clone was recorded once. The chain combines TRBV15 with TRBJ2-7, with D hard to call. V was shortened by 3 bases and J by 5 bases, with 20 bases between the two germline ends. From germline, CDR1 is LNHNV and CDR2 YYDKDF (reference sequence). This CDR3 region has 16 residues. CDR3 DNA sequence: TGTGCCACCAGCAGCCCCCCGCCCCACAACCCCGACGAGCAGTACTTC. The encoded protein is CATSSPPPHNPDEQYF.

This clone has a single count. The V gene is TRBV2, the J gene TRBJ2-7; tentatively, D is TRBD1 (6 bases). CDR3 length: 16 amino acids. V was clipped by 4 bases and J by 0 bases, with 16 bases between them. Germline V gives CDR1 SNHLY, CDR2 FYNNEI. In nucleotides, the CDR3 is TGTGCCAGCAGTGGACAGGAAACGAGGGCCTCCTACGAGCAGTACTTC. This sequence encodes CASSGQETRASYEQYF.

The chain carries TRBV19 and TRBJ1-5; D is unclear. Deletions cut 4 bases from V and 7 bases from J, with 14 bases between. From germline, CDR1 is LNHDA and CDR2 SQIVND (reference sequence). The CDR3 has 14 residues. CDR3 sequence: CASSNRQTQQPQHF. The CDR3, as DNA: TGTGCCAGTAGTAATAGACAAACCCAACAGCCCCAGCATTTT.

The chain links TRBV5-5 to TRBJ1-4; 8 nucleotides match TRBD1. Germline lookup yields CDR1 SGHKS and CDR2 YYEKEE (reference sequence). J gave up 7 bases and V 2 bases, and 16 bases lay outside the gene matches. CDR3 size: 18 residues. The DNA for the CDR3 is TGTGCCAGCAGCTTAACCCTAACTGACAGGGGCCTTAGTGAAAAACTGTTTTTT. Its translation: CASSLTLTDRGLSEKLFF.

The gene calls are TRBV19 and TRBJ2-5, with D uncertain. Trimming removed 6 bases at V and 0 bases at J, with 8 bases between. This CDR3 is 13 amino acids long. The germline gives CDR1 LNHDA, CDR2 SQIVND (reference sequence). The CDR3 spells CASSRGDQETQYF. The CDR3 DNA is TGTGCCAGTAGCCGAGGTGACCAAGAGACCCAGTACTTC.

The table lists this clone with a count of one. This rearrangement joins TRBV19 to TRBJ1-1, with TRBD1 matching 7 bases. Per germline, CDR1 LNHDA and CDR2 SQIVND (reference sequence). J gave up 0 bases and V 4 bases, and 8 bases lay outside the gene matches. The CDR3 is 16 residues long. The CDR3 nucleotides are TGTGCCAGTAGTAGACAGGGAAATCTAATGAACACTGAAGCTTTCTTT. Its translation is CASSRQGNLMNTEAFF.

The chain recombines TRBV11-2 with TRBJ2-5; D is unclear. Trimming removed 1 base at V and 2 bases at J, with 8 bases between. CDR1 and CDR2 (germline): SGHAT, FQNNGV. The CDR3 length is 14 residues. The CDR3 spells CASSLGALQETQYF. CDR3 DNA sequence: TGTGCCAGCAGCTTAGGGGCTCTACAAGAGACCCAGTACTTC.

V usage is TRBV12-3 or TRBV12-4 and J usage is TRBJ2-5; D is ambiguous. Between the trimmed V and J ends, which lost 3 bases and 5 bases, there was a span of 10 bases. The CDR3 spans 13 residues. Written as DNA, the CDR3 is TGTGCCAGCAGTTTCGACATGTCGGAGACCCAGTACTTC. Translating gives CASSFDMSETQYF.

This chain links TRBV9 with TRBJ2-1; 12 bases are shared with TRBD2. The trim removed 2 bases at V and 0 bases at J, leaving 9 bases unmatched. The germline V gene encodes CDR1 SGDLS and CDR2 YYNGEE. This CDR3 is built from 19 residues. DNA of the CDR3: TGTGCCAGCAGCGTGTTACTAGCGGGGGGCCCGAGCTCCTACAATGAGCAGTTCTTC. Protein: CASSVLLAGGPSSYNEQFF. The variable domain in full, completed from reference TRBV9 and TRBJ2-1, reads DSGVTQTPKHLITATGQRVTLRCSPRSGDLSVYWYQQSLDQGLQFLIQYYNGEERAKGNILERFSAQQFPDLHSELNLSSLELGDSALYFCASSVLLAGGPSSYNEQFFGPGTRLTVL.

The count of this clone is one. The chain uses TRBV30 and TRBJ2-5, with 10 bases aligning to TRBD1. The CDR3 spans 13 residues. Trimming cost V 5 bases and J 5 bases; bases outside gene matches: 5. CDR1 is GTSNPN, CDR2 SVGIG, per germline (reference sequence). The CDR3 DNA sequence: TGTGCCTGGGACAGGGGGCGCCGGGAGACCCAGTACTTC. This codes for CAWDRGRRETQYF.

The gene calls are TRBV2 and TRBJ2-1; D may be TRBD2 (5 bases). V shed 10 bases and J shed 9 bases, with 16 bases lying between them. The CDR3 covers 12 residues. Germline CDR1 SNHLY, CDR2 FYNNEI. The CDR3 DNA sequence: TGTGCCACGTTATCTGAGAGGGCTGAGCAGTTCTTC. This encodes CATLSERAEQFF.

The V call is TRBV5-5, the J call TRBJ1-6, with a tentative D call TRBD1 (6 bases). Trimming stripped 0 bases from V and 7 bases from J, with 11 bases between. Germline loops: CDR1 SGHKS, CDR2 YYEKEE (reference sequence). This CDR3 region has 15 residues. DNA for the CDR3: TGTGCCAGCAGCTTGGGGGGGACACCAAATTCACCCCTCCACTTT. Translation: CASSLGGTPNSPLHF.

This sequence joins TRBV29-1 and TRBJ2-7; 11 bases are shared with TRBD2. CDR3 length: 14 amino acids. V was pared by 5 bases and J by 5 bases, with 8 bases of the junction left unmatched. Germline V gives CDR1 SQVTM, CDR2 ANQGSEA. The CDR3 coding sequence is TGCAGCGTTCGTAGCGGGAGGGCCCGGAACGAGCAGTACTTC. As protein: CSVRSGRARNEQYF.

This chain joins TRBV29-1 and TRBJ1-2, with 7 bases aligning to TRBD1. V was clipped by 7 bases and J by 2 bases; unmatched bases: 4. This CDR3 has 12 amino acids. CDR1 is SQVTM, CDR2 ANQGSEA, per germline. CDR3 bases: TGCAGCGCCTCGGGACAGAACTATGGCTACACCTTC. Amino acid sequence: CSASGQNYGYTF.

J is TRBJ2-6 and V is TRBV6-5; a weak D match, TRBD1 (6 bases). Germline CDR1 is MNHEY and CDR2 is SVGAGI. V lost 5 bases and J 4 bases, leaving 12 bases between the germline ends. The CDR3 has 15 residues. Here the CDR3 reads CASSLQGTGANVLTF. The CDR3 DNA is TGTGCCAGCAGTCTACAGGGTACAGGGGCCAACGTCCTGACTTTC.

The rearrangement links TRBV7-2 to TRBJ2-5; 12 positions agree with TRBD2. The CDR3 is 15 amino acids. The germline V gene has CDR1 SGHTA and CDR2 FQGNSA. Trimming took 5 bases from V and 5 from J; bases not matched to a gene: 6. The CDR3 DNA is TGTGCCAGCAGCCTACGACTAGCGGGAGTTGAGACCCAGTACTTC. Translated: CASSLRLAGVETQYF.

The chain recombines TRBV2 with TRBJ1-2; possible D gene TRBD1, 5 bases. This CDR3 is 15 amino acids long. V lost 3 bases and J 6 bases, leaving 17 bases between the germline ends. Germline CDR1 is SNHLY and CDR2 is FYNNEI. The CDR3 DNA sequence: TGTGCCAGCAGTGACAGACAGAGGAGTTTCAATGGCTACACCTTC. Translated, it gives CASSDRQRSFNGYTF.

J is TRBJ2-7 and V is TRBV28, with 7 positions matching TRBD1. V shed 4 bases and J 4 bases; nucleotides not matched to a gene: 10. CDR1 MDHEN and CDR2 SYDVKM come from the germline V gene. The CDR3 consists of 15 residues. CDR3 coding DNA: TGTGCCAGCAGTTCTCCCGGGACAGCCCAATACGAGCAGTACTTC. It codes for CASSSPGTAQYEQYF.

The chain has TRBV23-1 and TRBJ2-3, with TRBD2 identical over 9 bases. TRBV23-1 has ORF status, its function being uncertain. The CDR3 is 15 residues long. V lost 3 bases, J lost 4 bases, and 5 bases stayed unmatched. CDR3 DNA sequence: TGCGCCAGCAGTCACGAGCGGGAGGAGGCAGATACGCAGTATTTT. It yields the protein CASSHEREEADTQYF.

The CDR3 DNA is TGTGCCAGCAGTGAAGTTAGCGGGAGGGCCTCCCCCTACGAGCAGTACTTC. Encoded protein: CASSEVSGRASPYEQYF. The genes are TRBV2 and TRBJ2-7; 11 bases map to TRBD2. The CDR3 covers 17 residues. The germline gives CDR1 SNHLY, CDR2 FYNNEI. The trim removed 1 base at V and 2 bases at J, leaving 7 bases unmatched.